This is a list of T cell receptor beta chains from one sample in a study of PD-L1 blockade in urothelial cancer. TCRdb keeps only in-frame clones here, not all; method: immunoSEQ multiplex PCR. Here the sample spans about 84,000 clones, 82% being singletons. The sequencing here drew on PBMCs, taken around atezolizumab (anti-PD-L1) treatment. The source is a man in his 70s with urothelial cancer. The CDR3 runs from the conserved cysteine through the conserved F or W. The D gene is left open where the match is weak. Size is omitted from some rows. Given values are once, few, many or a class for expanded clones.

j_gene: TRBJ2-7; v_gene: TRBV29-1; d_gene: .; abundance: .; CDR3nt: TGCAGCGTGGAGGACGGGGAGAGCTCCTACGAGCAGTACTTC; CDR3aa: CSVEDGESSYEQYF
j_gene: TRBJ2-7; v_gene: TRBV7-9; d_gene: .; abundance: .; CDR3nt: TGTGCCAGCAGCCGGGACTCCGGCTCCTACGAGCAGTACTTC; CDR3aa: CASSRDSGSYEQYF
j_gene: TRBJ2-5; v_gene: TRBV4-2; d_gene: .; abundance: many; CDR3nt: TGTGCCAGCAGCCAAGATTTGAGCGGGCCTCAGTACTTC; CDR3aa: CASSQDLSGPQYF
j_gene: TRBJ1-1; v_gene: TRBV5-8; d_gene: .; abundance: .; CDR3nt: TGTGCCAGCAGCTTGCTGGGACACTTGAACACTGAAGCTTTCTTT; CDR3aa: CASSLLGHLNTEAFF
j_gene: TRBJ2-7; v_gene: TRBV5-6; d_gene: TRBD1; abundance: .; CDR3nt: TGTGCCAGCAGCTCGACGCCGGGACAGGGGCCATACGAGCAGTACTTC; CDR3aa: CASSSTPGQGPYEQYF
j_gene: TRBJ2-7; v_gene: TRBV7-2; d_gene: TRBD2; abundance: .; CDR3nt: TGTGCCAGCAGCTTACCGGCTAGCGGAACCTACGAGCAGTACTTC; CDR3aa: CASSLPASGTYEQYF
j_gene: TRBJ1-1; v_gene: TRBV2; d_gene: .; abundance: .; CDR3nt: TGTGCCAGCAGTGAATTTTGGACAGAGAACACTGAAGCTTTCTTT; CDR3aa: CASSEFWTENTEAFF
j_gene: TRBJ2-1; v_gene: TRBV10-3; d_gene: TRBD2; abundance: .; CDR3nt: TGTGCCATCAGTGATCGGACTAGCGGGAGCTATGAGCAGTTCTTC; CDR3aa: CAISDRTSGSYEQFF
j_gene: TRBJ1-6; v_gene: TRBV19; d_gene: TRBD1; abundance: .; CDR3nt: TGTGCCAGTAGTATCAGGGGGGATTCACCCCTCCACTTT; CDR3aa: CASSIRGDSPLHF
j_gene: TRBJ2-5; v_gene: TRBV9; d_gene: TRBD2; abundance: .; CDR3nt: TGTGCCAGCAGTCCTGGGGTAGCGGGGGACGTGGAGACCCAGTACTTC; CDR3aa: CASSPGVAGDVETQYF
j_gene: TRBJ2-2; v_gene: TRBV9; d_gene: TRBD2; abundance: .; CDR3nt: TGTGCCAGCAGCGTAGTCCCTAGCGGGAGGGCCGGGCGGAACACCGGGGAGCTGTTTTTT; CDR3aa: CASSVVPSGRAGRNTGELFF
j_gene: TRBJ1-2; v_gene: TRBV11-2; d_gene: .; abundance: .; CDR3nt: TGTGCCAGCAGCTTAGAGAGGGACATTAACTATGGCTACACCTTC; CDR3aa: CASSLERDINYGYTF
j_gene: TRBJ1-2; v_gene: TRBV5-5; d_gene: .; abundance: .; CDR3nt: TGTGCCAGCAGCTACCAGATTAACTATGGCTACACCTTC; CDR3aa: CASSYQINYGYTF
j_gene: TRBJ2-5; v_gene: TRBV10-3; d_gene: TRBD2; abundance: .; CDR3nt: TGTGCCATCAGTGAGTGGACTAGCGGGAAAGAGACCCAGTACTTC; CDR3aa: CAISEWTSGKETQYF
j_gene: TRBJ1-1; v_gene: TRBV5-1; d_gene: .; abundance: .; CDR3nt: TGCGCCAGCAGCTTAAGCAGGATCACTGAAGCTTTCTTT; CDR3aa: CASSLSRITEAFF
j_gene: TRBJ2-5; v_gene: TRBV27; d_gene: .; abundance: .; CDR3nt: TGTGCCAGCAGTTTAGACCCCGGGTACGGGACCCAGTACTTC; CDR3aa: CASSLDPGYGTQYF
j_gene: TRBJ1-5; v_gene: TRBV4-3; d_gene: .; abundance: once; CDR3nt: TGCGCCAGCAGCATGCATCCGGAGGCCAATCAGCCCCAGCATTTT; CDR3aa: CASSMHPEANQPQHF